The source of this T cell receptor beta chain is a study of T cell responses to AZD1222 COVID-19 vaccine. Study results and limitations: Recipients of two AZD1222 doses showed rising Spike-specific TCR breadth and depth. Mostly white British, mostly female donors; authors suggested clonal diversity may be underestimated. Repertoires were sampled only after the peak T cell response.

With V trimmed by 2 bases and J by 3 bases, 2 bases remained unmatched. The CDR3 consists of 14 residues. Per the germline V gene, CDR1 is MNHEY and CDR2 is SMNVEV (reference sequence). Assay: immunoSEQ multiplex PCR; the TCRdb copy retains only in-frame clones and omits some. The sample records 190,000 or so clones, approximately 90% being singletons. With respect to this clone: What it recognizes is unknown. Other DNA sequences in the same sample also yield this CDR3.

Sequences were derived from peripheral blood, sampled 28 days after the second AZD1222 dose. V gene TRBV27 combines with J gene TRBJ2-7; 9 positions match TRBD1. The sequence derives from an adult who received the AZD1222 COVID-19 vaccine. Here the CDR3 DNA reads TGTGCCAGCAGTTTAGGGACAGGGTTCTACGAGCAGTACTTC. This translates into CASSLGTGFYEQYF.